Listed below are T cell receptor beta chains from one sample, sequenced in a study of molecular identifiers for immune sequencing clone quantification. One entry per CDR3 protein results from TCRdb running MiXCR on the PCR reads. This sample yields hundreds of thousands of distinct CDR3 sequences, of which roughly 25% are seen a single time; 0.75% to 0.8% belongs to the top ten. Sequenced input: naive CD8+ T cells from blood, with Jurkat cell RNA spiked in. The source of these receptors is a human donor in good health. Some libraries in this study had Jurkat cell RNA spiked in. Both conserved end residues are part of each CDR3. A D gene is named only where the DNA matches it firmly. A clone size is listed for some rows: how often the clone was seen (once, few, many), or a class if it is expanded.

d_gene: TRBD1; v_gene: TRBV12-3/TRBV12-4; abundance: many; j_gene: TRBJ2-4; CDR3nt: TGTGCCAGCAGTCGACAGGGGCTGGAAAACATTCAGTACTTC; CDR3aa: CASSRQGLENIQYF
d_gene: TRBD1; v_gene: TRBV6-2/TRBV6-3; abundance: once; j_gene: TRBJ1-1; CDR3nt: TGTGCCAGCAGTTACCCCCCCCCCGGGACAGGGGGGAGGGCCACTGAAGCTTTCTTT; CDR3aa: CASSYPPPGTGGRATEAFF
d_gene: TRBD1; v_gene: TRBV4-2; abundance: NA; j_gene: TRBJ2-7; CDR3nt: TGTGCCAGCAGCCAAGTCCTCTCAGGGGGAGCCTACGAGCAGTACTTC; CDR3aa: CASSQVLSGGAYEQYF
d_gene: NA; v_gene: TRBV3-1; abundance: few; j_gene: TRBJ2-5; CDR3nt: TGTGCCAGCAGCCAAGGGGGGGCGGGGCTACAAGAGACCCAGTACTTC; CDR3aa: CASSQGGAGLQETQYF
d_gene: NA; v_gene: TRBV11-1; abundance: NA; j_gene: TRBJ2-7; CDR3nt: TGTGCCAGCAGCCAGCTCCGGGGGCTTAACGTGCAGTACTTC; CDR3aa: CASSQLRGLNVQYF
d_gene: TRBD1; v_gene: TRBV27; abundance: few; j_gene: TRBJ2-1; CDR3nt: TGTGCCAGCAGTCACAGGGACAGCTCCTACAATGAGCAGTTCTTC; CDR3aa: CASSHRDSSYNEQFF
d_gene: NA; v_gene: TRBV6-6; abundance: many; j_gene: TRBJ1-6; CDR3nt: TGTGCCAGCAGGAACCTAAGCTCCTATAATTCACCCCTCCACTTT; CDR3aa: CASRNLSSYNSPLHF
d_gene: NA; v_gene: TRBV14; abundance: many; j_gene: TRBJ2-7; CDR3nt: TGTGCCAGCAGCGCGTGGGGCGTAGCCTACGAGCAGTACTTC; CDR3aa: CASSAWGVAYEQYF
d_gene: NA; v_gene: TRBV2; abundance: many; j_gene: TRBJ2-6; CDR3nt: TGTGCCAGCAGTGAAGCGCTTCGGCTGGTTTCTGGGGCCAACGTCCTGACTTTC; CDR3aa: CASSEALRLVSGANVLTF
d_gene: NA; v_gene: TRBV12-3/TRBV12-4; abundance: many; j_gene: TRBJ2-2; CDR3nt: TGTGCCAGCAGCCCGTCCGGGGAGCTGTTTTTT; CDR3aa: CASSPSGELFF
d_gene: NA; v_gene: TRBV7-6; abundance: few; j_gene: TRBJ2-7; CDR3nt: TGTGCCAGCAGCTCCCGGGTGGACCCCGCTGGGGAGCAGTACTTC; CDR3aa: CASSSRVDPAGEQYF
d_gene: TRBD1; v_gene: TRBV9; abundance: NA; j_gene: TRBJ2-2; CDR3nt: TGTGCCAGCAGCGTAGACAGGGGGCCGCCCGCCGGGGAGCTGTTTTTT; CDR3aa: CASSVDRGPPAGELFF
d_gene: TRBD2; v_gene: TRBV28; abundance: NA; j_gene: TRBJ2-7; CDR3nt: TGTGCCAGCAGCGAACTAGCGGAAGCTTCCTACGAGCAGTACTTC; CDR3aa: CASSELAEASYEQYF
d_gene: NA; v_gene: TRBV27; abundance: NA; j_gene: TRBJ2-7; CDR3nt: TGTGCCAGCAGTCCATCCCCTCTATCCTACGAGCAGTACTTC; CDR3aa: CASSPSPLSYEQYF
d_gene: NA; v_gene: TRBV9; abundance: NA; j_gene: TRBJ2-3; CDR3nt: TGTGCCAGCAGCGTAGGCACAGGCCCTCCCACAGATACGCAGTATTTT; CDR3aa: CASSVGTGPPTDTQYF
d_gene: NA; v_gene: TRBV4-3; abundance: many; j_gene: TRBJ1-1; CDR3nt: TGCGCCAGCAGCCCGCTCATAATGAACACTGAAGCTTTCTTT; CDR3aa: CASSPLIMNTEAFF
d_gene: NA; v_gene: TRBV7-9; abundance: few; j_gene: TRBJ2-7; CDR3nt: TGTGCCAGCAGCTCCGCGGTCCGTGGGACTGAAACCTACGAGCAGTACTTC; CDR3aa: CASSSAVRGTETYEQYF
d_gene: TRBD1; v_gene: TRBV4-3; abundance: many; j_gene: TRBJ2-1; CDR3nt: TGCGCCAGCAGCCAAGATATCCCCGATCAGGGGGCCCATGAGCAGTTCTTC; CDR3aa: CASSQDIPDQGAHEQFF
d_gene: TRBD1; v_gene: TRBV10-1; abundance: NA; j_gene: TRBJ2-3; CDR3nt: TGCGCCAGCACCTACCCACAGGGGGATACGAAGTATTTT; CDR3aa: CASTYPQGDTKYF
d_gene: TRBD2; v_gene: TRBV4-1; abundance: NA; j_gene: TRBJ2-7; CDR3nt: TGCGCCCGCAGCCCGGGGGGGCGCGAGCAGTACTTC; CDR3aa: CARSPGGREQYF
d_gene: NA; v_gene: TRBV2; abundance: few; j_gene: TRBJ1-4; CDR3nt: TGTGCCAGCAGTGGACGACAGGTTCGCGAAAAACTGTTTTTT; CDR3aa: CASSGRQVREKLFF
d_gene: TRBD1; v_gene: TRBV27; abundance: NA; j_gene: TRBJ1-1; CDR3nt: TGTGCCAGCAGTTTATCGACAGCAGGGGGTCGAACCACTGAAGCTTCCTTT; CDR3aa: CASSLSTAGGRTTEASF
d_gene: NA; v_gene: TRBV4-3; abundance: NA; j_gene: TRBJ2-1; CDR3nt: TGCGCCAGCAGCCAATCGGCAGGGGCGGGAGAGGAGCAGTTCTTC; CDR3aa: CASSQSAGAGEEQFF
d_gene: TRBD2; v_gene: TRBV20-1; abundance: NA; j_gene: TRBJ2-7; CDR3nt: TGCAGTGCTAGGGCCAGCGGGAGGGTCGAGCAGTACTTC; CDR3aa: CSARASGRVEQYF
d_gene: TRBD2; v_gene: TRBV5-5; abundance: many; j_gene: TRBJ2-5; CDR3nt: TGTGCCAGCAGCTTATGGGAGGGGTTGGAGACCCAGTACTTC; CDR3aa: CASSLWEGLETQYF
d_gene: TRBD1; v_gene: TRBV7-2; abundance: NA; j_gene: TRBJ1-1; CDR3nt: TGTGCCAGCAGCTTAGTGGGGACAGGGGATGAAGCTTTCTTT; CDR3aa: CASSLVGTGDEAFF
d_gene: TRBD1; v_gene: TRBV4-2; abundance: many; j_gene: TRBJ1-4; CDR3nt: TGTGCCAGCAGCCAAGACCGACAGGGAAAACTGTTTTTT; CDR3aa: CASSQDRQGKLFF
d_gene: TRBD2; v_gene: TRBV20-1; abundance: NA; j_gene: TRBJ2-7; CDR3nt: TGCAGTGCTAGGAACGCGGCGGGAGAATATTACAGCTCCTACGAGCAGTACTTC; CDR3aa: CSARNAAGEYYSSYEQYF
d_gene: NA; v_gene: TRBV7-9; abundance: many; j_gene: TRBJ1-2; CDR3nt: TGTGCCAGCAGTTTTGACGGGTCCTATGGCTACACCTTC; CDR3aa: CASSFDGSYGYTF
d_gene: NA; v_gene: TRBV9; abundance: NA; j_gene: TRBJ1-5; CDR3nt: TGCGCCAGCAGCGTGCGCGGGTGGGGGGATCAGCCCCAGCATTTT; CDR3aa: CASSVRGWGDQPQHF
d_gene: TRBD1; v_gene: TRBV9; abundance: few; j_gene: TRBJ1-5; CDR3nt: TGTGCCAGCAGCGCAACAGGGGAGGTCGATCAGCCCCAGCATTTT; CDR3aa: CASSATGEVDQPQHF
d_gene: NA; v_gene: TRBV7-2; abundance: NA; j_gene: TRBJ2-5; CDR3nt: TGTGCCAGCAGCTTAGAGTACATTTCGGGGGAGACCCAGTACTTC; CDR3aa: CASSLEYISGETQYF
d_gene: TRBD1; v_gene: TRBV15; abundance: few; j_gene: TRBJ2-2; CDR3nt: TGTGCCACCAGCAGAAGACCGGGACAGGGTTACACCGGGGAGCTGTTTTTT; CDR3aa: CATSRRPGQGYTGELFF
d_gene: NA; v_gene: TRBV7-2; abundance: NA; j_gene: TRBJ2-5; CDR3nt: TGTGCCAGCAGCTTAGCTACCGGGATACCCCAAGAGACCCAGTACTTC; CDR3aa: CASSLATGIPQETQYF
d_gene: NA; v_gene: TRBV6-1; abundance: few; j_gene: TRBJ2-3; CDR3nt: TGTGCCAGCAGTGAAGCGGTCTGGGAAATGGCTGCAGATACGCAGTATTTT; CDR3aa: CASSEAVWEMAADTQYF
d_gene: TRBD1; v_gene: TRBV7-9; abundance: many; j_gene: TRBJ2-4; CDR3nt: TGTGCCAGCAGCGGGGGGACAGGGGCCGCCAAAAACATTCAGTACTTC; CDR3aa: CASSGGTGAAKNIQYF
d_gene: NA; v_gene: TRBV6-5; abundance: few; j_gene: TRBJ2-7; CDR3nt: TGTGCCAGCAGTTATGGCGGGTTTGCCTACGAGCAGTACTTC; CDR3aa: CASSYGGFAYEQYF
d_gene: NA; v_gene: TRBV4-1; abundance: few; j_gene: TRBJ2-7; CDR3nt: TGCGCCAGCAGCCAAGATTTAATTGGCGGCCGACACCCCGGCGAGCAGTACTTC; CDR3aa: CASSQDLIGGRHPGEQYF
d_gene: TRBD1; v_gene: TRBV15; abundance: many; j_gene: TRBJ1-1; CDR3nt: TGTGCCACCAGCAGAGATACAGGGGGATTTGAAGCTTTCTTT; CDR3aa: CATSRDTGGFEAFF
d_gene: NA; v_gene: TRBV6-5; abundance: many; j_gene: TRBJ2-3; CDR3nt: TGTGCCAGCAGTTACTCCAGGGACAGCACAGATACGCAGTATTTT; CDR3aa: CASSYSRDSTDTQYF